This is a list of T cell receptor beta chains from one sample in a study of blood T cells in healthy people across ages. TCRdb independently ran MiXCR on the 5' RACE reads; one entry per CDR3 protein. The table shows fewer than 2,000,000 distinct CDR3 sequences, with 30% to 35% occurring only once. Sample: blood. The receptors were gathered from a woman aged 30 to 39 in good health. The CDR3 runs from the conserved cysteine through the conserved F or W. Fields, in order: D gene, clone size, CDR3 length, V gene, J gene, CDR3 protein, CDR3 DNA. A D gene is named only where the DNA matches it firmly. Part of the rows lack a size; the others show once, few, many or a class for expanded clones.

D gene: .; clone size: few; CDR3 length: 14; V gene: TRBV6-8; J gene: TRBJ1-2; CDR3 protein: CASRPNDAIYGYTF; CDR3 DNA: TGTGCCAGCAGGCCAAACGACGCCATCTATGGCTACACCTTC
D gene: TRBD2; clone size: many; CDR3 length: 17; V gene: TRBV7-9; J gene: TRBJ2-1; CDR3 protein: CASSPLGLAGGVRVKFF; CDR3 DNA: TGTGCCAGCAGCCCACTCGGACTAGCGGGAGGGGTCCGAGTAAAGTTCTTC
D gene: TRBD1; clone size: .; CDR3 length: 18; V gene: TRBV7-8; J gene: TRBJ1-1; CDR3 protein: CASSLGSLFRDRNTEAFF; CDR3 DNA: TGTGCCAGCAGCTTAGGGTCATTGTTCCGGGACAGAAACACTGAAGCTTTCTTT
D gene: TRBD1; clone size: .; CDR3 length: 13; V gene: TRBV5-1; J gene: TRBJ2-7; CDR3 protein: CASKPGTGNEQYF; CDR3 DNA: TGCGCCAGTAAACCCGGGACAGGGAACGAGCAGTACTTC
D gene: .; clone size: .; CDR3 length: 14; V gene: TRBV4-2; J gene: TRBJ1-4; CDR3 protein: CASSPDRTNEKLFF; CDR3 DNA: TGTGCCAGCAGCCCCGACAGAACTAATGAAAAACTGTTTTTT
D gene: TRBD2; clone size: .; CDR3 length: 13; V gene: TRBV11-2; J gene: TRBJ2-5; CDR3 protein: CASSRSGKETQYF; CDR3 DNA: TGTGCCAGCAGCCGAAGCGGGAAAGAGACCCAGTACTTC
D gene: .; clone size: .; CDR3 length: 13; V gene: TRBV20-1; J gene: TRBJ2-7; CDR3 protein: CSASKFRVHEQYF; CDR3 DNA: TGCAGTGCTAGTAAGTTCCGGGTCCACGAGCAGTACTTC
D gene: TRBD2; clone size: .; CDR3 length: 15; V gene: TRBV10-3; J gene: TRBJ2-1; CDR3 protein: CAISLGGGSYNEQFF; CDR3 DNA: TGTGCCATCAGCCTGGGGGGGGGCTCCTACAATGAGCAGTTCTTC
D gene: .; clone size: .; CDR3 length: 15; V gene: TRBV19; J gene: TRBJ1-2; CDR3 protein: CASSAEQQGWDGYTF; CDR3 DNA: TGTGCCAGTAGTGCGGAACAACAGGGTTGGGACGGCTACACCTTC
D gene: TRBD1; clone size: .; CDR3 length: 15; V gene: TRBV11-2; J gene: TRBJ1-6; CDR3 protein: CASSRGTGSSSPLHF; CDR3 DNA: TGTGCCAGCAGTCGAGGGACAGGGTCTTCTTCACCCCTCCACTTT
D gene: .; clone size: few; CDR3 length: 18; V gene: TRBV9; J gene: TRBJ1-1; CDR3 protein: CASSLSPRTADSLAEAFF; CDR3 DNA: TGTGCCAGCAGCTTAAGCCCTAGGACGGCGGATTCTCTCGCTGAAGCTTTCTTT
D gene: .; clone size: .; CDR3 length: 14; V gene: TRBV20-1; J gene: TRBJ1-1; CDR3 protein: CSARETGGNTEAFF; CDR3 DNA: TGCAGTGCTAGAGAAACAGGAGGGAACACTGAAGCTTTCTTT
D gene: .; clone size: once; CDR3 length: 15; V gene: TRBV9; J gene: TRBJ2-5; CDR3 protein: CASSEWDSKMETQYF; CDR3 DNA: TGTGCCAGCAGCGAATGGGACTCCAAAATGGAGACCCAGTACTTC
D gene: .; clone size: many; CDR3 length: 12; V gene: TRBV12-3/TRBV12-4; J gene: TRBJ2-7; CDR3 protein: CASTETGYEQYF; CDR3 DNA: TGTGCCAGCACCGAAACGGGCTACGAGCAGTACTTC
D gene: .; clone size: many; CDR3 length: 11; V gene: TRBV6-5; J gene: TRBJ2-7; CDR3 protein: CASTYGWEQYF; CDR3 DNA: TGTGCCAGCACCTACGGCTGGGAGCAGTACTTC
D gene: TRBD1; clone size: few; CDR3 length: 14; V gene: TRBV5-1; J gene: TRBJ1-4; CDR3 protein: CASSSTGTGEKLFF; CDR3 DNA: TGCGCCAGCAGCTCAACCGGGACAGGTGAAAAACTGTTTTTT
D gene: .; clone size: .; CDR3 length: 16; V gene: TRBV7-9; J gene: TRBJ2-2; CDR3 protein: CASSFTQDWYTGELFF; CDR3 DNA: TGTGCCAGCAGCTTCACACAGGATTGGTACACCGGGGAGCTGTTTTTT
D gene: .; clone size: .; CDR3 length: 15; V gene: TRBV3-1; J gene: TRBJ1-3; CDR3 protein: CASSKGGRSGNTIYF; CDR3 DNA: TGTGCCAGCAGCAAAGGGGGGAGGTCTGGAAACACCATATATTTT
D gene: .; clone size: .; CDR3 length: 15; V gene: TRBV5-8; J gene: TRBJ2-7; CDR3 protein: CASSHKLTPTYEQYF; CDR3 DNA: TGTGCCAGCAGCCACAAACTTACACCGACCTACGAGCAGTACTTC
D gene: .; clone size: many; CDR3 length: 16; V gene: TRBV9; J gene: TRBJ2-5; CDR3 protein: CASSVVVQVDDETQYF; CDR3 DNA: TGTGCCAGCAGCGTAGTAGTACAGGTGGATGATGAGACCCAGTACTTC
D gene: .; clone size: .; CDR3 length: 16; V gene: TRBV28; J gene: TRBJ2-1; CDR3 protein: CASSLRGLTLYNEQFF; CDR3 DNA: TGTGCCAGCAGTTTGAGGGGACTGACACTCTACAATGAGCAGTTCTTC